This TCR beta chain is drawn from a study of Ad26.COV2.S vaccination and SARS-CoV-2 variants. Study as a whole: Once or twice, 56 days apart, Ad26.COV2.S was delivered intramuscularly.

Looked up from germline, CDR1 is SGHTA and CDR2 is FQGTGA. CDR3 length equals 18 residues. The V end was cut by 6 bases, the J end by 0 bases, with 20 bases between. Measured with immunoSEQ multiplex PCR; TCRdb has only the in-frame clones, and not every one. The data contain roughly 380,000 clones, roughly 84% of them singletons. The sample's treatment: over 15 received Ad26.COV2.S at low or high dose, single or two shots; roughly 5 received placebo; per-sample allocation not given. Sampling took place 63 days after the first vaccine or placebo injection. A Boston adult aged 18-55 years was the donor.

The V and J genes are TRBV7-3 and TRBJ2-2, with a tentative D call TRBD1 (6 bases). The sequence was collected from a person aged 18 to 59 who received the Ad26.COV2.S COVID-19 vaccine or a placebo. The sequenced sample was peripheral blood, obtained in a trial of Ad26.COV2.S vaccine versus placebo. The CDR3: CASRLQGYRSANTGELFF. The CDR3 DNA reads TGTGCCAGCAGGCTGCAGGGGTACCGTTCGGCGAACACCGGGGAGCTGTTTTTT. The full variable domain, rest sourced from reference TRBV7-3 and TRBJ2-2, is GAGVSQTPSNKVTEKGKYVELRCDPISGHTALYWYRQSLGQGPEFLIYFQGTGAADDSGLPNDRFFAVRPEGSVSTLKIQRTERGDSAVYLCASRLQGYRSANTGELFFGEGSRLTVL.